The clone carrying this TCR beta chain was observed at least ten times. Antigen specificity is unknown. The data were obtained in a study of T cell repertoires in cytomegalovirus infection. Study findings and constraints: Cumulative frequency (of public TCR beta family members) identified carriers of CMV plus the relevant HLA.

Germline loops: CDR1 MNHEY, CDR2 SMNVEV (reference sequence). The length of the CDR3 is 16 residues. V dropped 0 bases and J dropped 4; count of bases not matched to a gene: 4. One entry per CDR3 protein results from TCRdb running MiXCR on the reads. The sample carries some 920,000 distinct CDR3 sequences, around 32% recorded once. This sequence originates from a human donor in good health (CMV status not recorded). Some clones in this sample may be carry-over from other donors' samples. The sample in question was cultured CD8+ T cells from PBMCs, obtained from culture after CMV antigen stimulation. The chain is built from TRBV27 and TRBJ1-2; 11 nucleotides match TRBD1. For the CDR3, the DNA is TGTGCCAGCAGTTTATCTCGGACAGGGGGCGTCTATGGCTACACCTTC. Amino acid sequence: CASSLSRTGGVYGYTF.